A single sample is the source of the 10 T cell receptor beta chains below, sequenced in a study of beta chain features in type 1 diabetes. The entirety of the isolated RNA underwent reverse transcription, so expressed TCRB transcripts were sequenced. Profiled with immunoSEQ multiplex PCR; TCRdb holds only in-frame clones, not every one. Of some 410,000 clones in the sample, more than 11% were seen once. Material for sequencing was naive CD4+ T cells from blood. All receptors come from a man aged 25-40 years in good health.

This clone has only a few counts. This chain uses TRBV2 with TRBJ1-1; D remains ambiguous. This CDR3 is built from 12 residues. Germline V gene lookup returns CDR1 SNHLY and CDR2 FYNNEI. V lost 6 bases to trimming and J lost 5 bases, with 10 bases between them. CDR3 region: CASRETGTEAFF. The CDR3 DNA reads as TGTGCCAGCAGAGAGACCGGGACTGAAGCTTTCTTT.

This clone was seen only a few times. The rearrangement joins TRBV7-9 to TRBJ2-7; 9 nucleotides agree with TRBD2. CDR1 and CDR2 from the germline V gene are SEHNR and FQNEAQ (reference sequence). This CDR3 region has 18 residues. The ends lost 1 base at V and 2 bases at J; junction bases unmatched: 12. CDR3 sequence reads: CASSLGAVTSGPPYEQYV. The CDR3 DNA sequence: TGTGCCAGCAGCTTAGGGGCCGTGACTAGCGGACCTCCCTACGAGCAGTACGTC.

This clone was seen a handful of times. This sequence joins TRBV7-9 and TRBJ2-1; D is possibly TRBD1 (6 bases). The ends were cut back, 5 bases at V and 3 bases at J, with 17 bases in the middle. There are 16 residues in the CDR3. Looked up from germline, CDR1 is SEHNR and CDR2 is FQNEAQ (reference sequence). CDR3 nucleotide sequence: TGTGCCAGCAGCCCCCCCTGGACAGCCAGCTACAATGAGCAGTTCTTC. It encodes CASSPPWTASYNEQFF.

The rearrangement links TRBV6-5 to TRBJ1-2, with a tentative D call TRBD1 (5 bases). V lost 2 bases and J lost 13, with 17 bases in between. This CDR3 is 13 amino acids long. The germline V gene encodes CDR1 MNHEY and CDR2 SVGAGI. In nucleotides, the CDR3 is TGTGCCAGCAGTTACACCTCACAGGAGCCTGGCACCTTC. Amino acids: CASSYTSQEPGTF.

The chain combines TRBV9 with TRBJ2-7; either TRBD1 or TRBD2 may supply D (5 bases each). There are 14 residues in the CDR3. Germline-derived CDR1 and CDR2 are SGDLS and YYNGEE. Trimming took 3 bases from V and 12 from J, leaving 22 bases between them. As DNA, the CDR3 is TGTGCCAGCAGCGCACACCGGGACCACGATATGCTGTACTTC. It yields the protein CASSAHRDHDMLYF.

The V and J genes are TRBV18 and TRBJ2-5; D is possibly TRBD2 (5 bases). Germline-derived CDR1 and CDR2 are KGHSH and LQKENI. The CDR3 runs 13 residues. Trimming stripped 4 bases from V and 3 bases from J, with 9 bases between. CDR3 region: CASSRSREETQYF. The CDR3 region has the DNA TGTGCCAGCTCACGTTCGAGGGAAGAGACCCAGTACTTC.

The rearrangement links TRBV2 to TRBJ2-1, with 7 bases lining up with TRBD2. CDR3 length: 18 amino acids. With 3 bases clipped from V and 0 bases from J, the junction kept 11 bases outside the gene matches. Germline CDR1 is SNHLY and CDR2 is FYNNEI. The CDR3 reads CASSDFRLADSSYNEQFF. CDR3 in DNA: TGTGCCAGCAGTGATTTTCGGCTAGCGGATAGCTCCTACAATGAGCAGTTCTTC.

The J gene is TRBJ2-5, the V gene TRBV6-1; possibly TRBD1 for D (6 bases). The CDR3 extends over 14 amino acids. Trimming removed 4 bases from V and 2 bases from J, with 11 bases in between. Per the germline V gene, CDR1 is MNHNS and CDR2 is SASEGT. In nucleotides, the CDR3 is TGTGCCAGCAGTGGGACAGTAACTCAAGAGACCCAGTACTTC. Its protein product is CASSGTVTQETQYF.

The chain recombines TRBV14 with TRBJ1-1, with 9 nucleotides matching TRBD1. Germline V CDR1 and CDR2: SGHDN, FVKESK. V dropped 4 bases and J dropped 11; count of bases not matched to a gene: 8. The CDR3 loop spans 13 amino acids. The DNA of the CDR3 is TGTGCCAGCAGCCCTGCCGGACAGGGGTCGGCTTTCTTT. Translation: CASSPAGQGSAFF.

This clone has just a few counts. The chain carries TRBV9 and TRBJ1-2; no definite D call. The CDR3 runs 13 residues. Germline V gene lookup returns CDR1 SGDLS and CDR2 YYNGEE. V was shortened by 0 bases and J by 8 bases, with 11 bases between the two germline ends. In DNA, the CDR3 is TGTGCCAGCAGCGTAGATGGACTTGGGGGCTACACCTTC. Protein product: CASSVDGLGGYTF.